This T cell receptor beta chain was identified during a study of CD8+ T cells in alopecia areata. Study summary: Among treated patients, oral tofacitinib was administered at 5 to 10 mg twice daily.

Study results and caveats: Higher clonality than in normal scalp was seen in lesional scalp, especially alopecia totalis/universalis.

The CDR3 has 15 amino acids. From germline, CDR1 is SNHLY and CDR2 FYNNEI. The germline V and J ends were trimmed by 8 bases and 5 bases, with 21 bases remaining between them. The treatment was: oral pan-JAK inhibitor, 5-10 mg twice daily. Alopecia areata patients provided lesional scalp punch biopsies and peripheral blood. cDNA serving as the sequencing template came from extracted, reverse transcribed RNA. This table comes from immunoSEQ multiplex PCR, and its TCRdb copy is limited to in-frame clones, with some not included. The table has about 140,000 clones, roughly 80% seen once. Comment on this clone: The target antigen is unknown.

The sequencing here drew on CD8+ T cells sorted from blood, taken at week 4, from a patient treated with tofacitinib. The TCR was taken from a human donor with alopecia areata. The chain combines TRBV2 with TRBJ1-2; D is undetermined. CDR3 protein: CASDARGEGKYGYTF. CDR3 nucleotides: TGTGCCAGCGATGCCCGTGGGGAAGGCAAGTATGGCTACACCTTC.